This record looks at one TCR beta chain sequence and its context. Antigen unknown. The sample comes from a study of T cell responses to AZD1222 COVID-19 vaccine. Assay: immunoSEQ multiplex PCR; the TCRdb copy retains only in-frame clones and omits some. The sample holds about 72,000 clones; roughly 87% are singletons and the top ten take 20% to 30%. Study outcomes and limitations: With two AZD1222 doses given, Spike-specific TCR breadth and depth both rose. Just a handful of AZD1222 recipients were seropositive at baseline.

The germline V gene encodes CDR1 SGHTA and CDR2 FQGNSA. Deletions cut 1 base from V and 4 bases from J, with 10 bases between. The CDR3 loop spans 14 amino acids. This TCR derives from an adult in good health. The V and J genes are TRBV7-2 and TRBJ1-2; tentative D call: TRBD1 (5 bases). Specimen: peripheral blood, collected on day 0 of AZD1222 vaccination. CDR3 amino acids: CASSLDTGFYGYTF. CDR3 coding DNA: TGTGCCAGCAGCTTAGATACAGGATTCTATGGCTACACCTTC. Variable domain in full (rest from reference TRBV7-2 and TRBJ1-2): GAGVSQSPSNKVTEKGKDVELRCDPISGHTALYWYRQSLGQGLEFLIYFQGNSAPDKSGLPSDRFSAERTGGSVSTLTIQRTQQEDSAVYLCASSLDTGFYGYTFGSGTRLTVV.